The 24 T cell receptor beta chains below come from one sample, sequenced in a study of T cell responses to AZD1222 COVID-19 vaccine. Sequencing was performed with immunoSEQ multiplex PCR; in TCRdb, only in-frame clones are kept and a portion is missing. Found here are around 99,000 clones, under 95% of them singletons; the top ten hold approximately 22%. Specimen: peripheral blood, collected on day 0 of AZD1222 vaccination. The origin of the receptors is an adult in good health.

V usage is TRBV10-3 and J usage is TRBJ2-7; 8 nucleotides align to TRBD2. The CDR3 runs 16 residues. V trimming: 3 bases; J trimming: 5 bases; junction bases outside the gene matches: 12. Germline V CDR1 and CDR2: ENHRY, SYGVKD. The CDR3 DNA reads TGTGCCATCAGTGATTCGACACGGGGGGGGACCCACGAGCAGTACTTC. Translation: CAISDSTRGGTHEQYF.

The chain is built from TRBV12-1 and TRBJ2-1; the table's D call, TRBD2, was not checked against the DNA. TRBV12-1 is annotated as a pseudogene. This CDR3 spans 17 amino acids. CDR3 protein: CASSWGHSGGQYNEQFF. DNA for the CDR3: TGTGCCAGCAGCTGGGGCCATAGCGGGGGTCAGTACAATGAGCAGTTCTTC.

V gene TRBV11-2 combines with J gene TRBJ1-2, with 8 nucleotides matching TRBD1. CDR1 is SGHAT and CDR2 is FQNNGV in the germline V gene. The CDR3 extends over 16 amino acids. The junction had 12 bases not matched to a gene; V was cut back by 1 base and J by 8 bases. Here the CDR3 reads CASSLVQGARSGGYTF. CDR3 DNA sequence: TGTGCCAGCAGCTTAGTTCAGGGGGCGCGTTCTGGCGGCTACACCTTC. The full variable domain, its missing parts supplied by reference TRBV11-2 and TRBJ1-2, is EAGVAQSPRYKIIEKRQSVAFWCNPISGHATLYWYQQILGQGPKLLIQFQNNGVVDDSQLPKDRFSAERLKGVDSTLKIQPAKLEDSAVYLCASSLVQGARSGGYTFGSGTRLTVV.

The V call is TRBV7-9, the J call TRBJ2-4; D possibly corresponds to TRBD1 (5 bases). This CDR3 has 17 residues. Germline loops: CDR1 SEHNR, CDR2 FQNEAQ (reference sequence). V was shortened by 5 bases and J by 0 bases, with 17 bases between the two germline ends. The CDR3 DNA follows: TGTGCCAGCAGCCTGATAGACAGTACCCTAGCCAAAAACATTCAGTACTTC. It codes for CASSLIDSTLAKNIQYF.

The chain couples TRBV9 to TRBJ2-3; 7 nucleotides align to TRBD1. Germline values: CDR1 SGDLS, CDR2 YYNGEE. The V and J ends lost 4 bases and 0 bases, in that order; junction bases with no gene match: 5. The CDR3 runs to 15 residues. The CDR3 here is CASSLQGLSTDTQYF. DNA for the CDR3: TGTGCCAGCAGCCTACAGGGGCTAAGCACAGATACGCAGTATTTT.

This rearrangement joins TRBV21-1 to TRBJ1-5. TRBV21-1 is a documented pseudogene. The CDR3 has 15 residues. For the CDR3, the DNA is TGTGCCAGCAGCCTAACCCGAAACTTAAGGCAGCCCCAGCATTTT. As protein: CASSLTRNLRQPQHF.

The gene calls are TRBV24-1 and TRBJ2-5; no clear D. This CDR3 spans 9 amino acids. Trimming stripped 9 bases from V and 10 bases from J, with 8 bases between. Germline V lookup: CDR1 KGHDR, CDR2 SFDVKD. The CDR3 DNA follows: TGTGCCACCCGGTCGGTCCAGTACTTC. Protein: CATRSVQYF.

The chain couples TRBV19 to TRBJ2-7; TRBD1 aligns across 8 bases. Trimming took 5 bases from V and 7 from J; bases not matched to a gene: 10. This CDR3 has 14 residues. Looked up from germline, CDR1 is LNHDA and CDR2 is SQIVND (reference sequence). In DNA, the CDR3 is TGTGCCAGTAGTGGGCGGACAGGGTCGGGAGAGCAGTACTTC. Translated: CASSGRTGSGEQYF.

The rearrangement uses TRBV2 and TRBJ2-2; weak D call: TRBD1 (5 bases). V was trimmed by 5 bases and J by 4 bases, leaving 11 bases between them. The CDR3 loop spans 14 amino acids. Germline CDR1 SNHLY, CDR2 FYNNEI. The CDR3 spells CASSQGLVTGELFF. The CDR3 region has the DNA TGTGCCAGCAGTCAGGGTCTGGTCACCGGGGAGCTGTTTTTT.

The V gene is TRBV5-1, the J gene TRBJ1-1, with D perhaps TRBD1 (5 bases). V lost 4 bases to trimming and J lost 7 bases, with 14 bases between them. Looked up from germline, CDR1 is SGHRS and CDR2 is YFSETQ. The CDR3 sequence is 13 residues long. CDR3 nucleotides: TGCGCCAGCAGCACAGATACAGGCCGTGAAGCTTTCTTT. This gives the protein CASSTDTGREAFF. Looking up the rest from reference TRBV5-1 and TRBJ1-1 gives the full variable domain: KAGVTQTPRYLIKTRGQQVTLSCSPISGHRSVSWYQQTPGQGLQFLFEYFSETQRNKGNFPGRFSGRQFSNSRSEMNVSTLELGDSALYLCASSTDTGREAFFGQGTRLTVV.

The chain carries TRBV19 and TRBJ2-2; D may be TRBD2 (7 bases). The V end was cut by 6 bases, the J end by 5 bases, with 16 bases between. The CDR3 is 15 amino acids. The germline V gene encodes CDR1 LNHDA and CDR2 SQIVND (reference sequence). Here the CDR3 reads CASRMGGPMTGELFF. The CDR3 DNA follows: TGTGCCAGTAGAATGGGGGGGCCGATGACCGGGGAGCTGTTTTTT.

The chain carries TRBV10-3 and TRBJ1-1, with a weak D call TRBD1 (5 bases). Germline V gene data show CDR1 as ENHRY and CDR2 as SYGVKD. This CDR3 has 13 amino acids. The V and J ends lost 9 bases and 2 bases respectively, with 13 bases between them. The CDR3 loop reads CAIQWDFNTEAFF. The CDR3, as DNA: TGTGCCATTCAATGGGACTTCAACACTGAAGCTTTCTTT.

This clone was observed a handful of times. The gene calls are TRBV4-3 and TRBJ1-1; D gene unclear. V was cut by 0 bases and J by 3 bases, with 8 bases left in between. The germline gives CDR1 LGHNA, CDR2 YSLEER. The CDR3 covers 14 residues. CDR3 residues: CASSQDRWDTEAFF. The CDR3 bases are TGCGCCAGCAGCCAAGACAGGTGGGACACTGAAGCTTTCTTT.

This chain joins TRBV7-4 and TRBJ1-4; D remains unclear. Germline V gene lookup returns CDR1 SGHVT and CDR2 SQSDAQ. V shed 3 bases and J shed 5 bases, with 22 bases lying between them. The CDR3 contains 18 residues. The CDR3 sequence is CASSFRSRTVSPNEKLFF. CDR3 coding DNA: TGTGCCAGCAGCTTTAGGTCGCGGACGGTTAGCCCAAATGAAAAACTGTTTTTT.

The rearrangement links TRBV11-2 to TRBJ2-1, with 8 nucleotides matching TRBD2. Unmatched junction bases numbered 14, after V lost 5 bases and J lost 8 bases. CDR3 length equals 16 residues. Per the germline V gene, CDR1 is SGHAT and CDR2 is FQNNGV. DNA for the CDR3: TGTGCCAGCAGCGCCGGAGAGCGGGGGCGGGGCGATGAGCAGTTCTTC. Amino acids: CASSAGERGRGDEQFF.

This sequence joins TRBV7-9 and TRBJ1-4; D not certain. Between the trimmed V and J ends, which lost 5 bases and 5 bases, there was a span of 15 bases. Per the germline V gene, CDR1 is SEHNR and CDR2 is FQNEAQ (reference sequence). This CDR3 is built from 15 residues. In nucleotides, the CDR3 is TGTGCCAGCAGCGTAGGAAAGAGCTTAAATGAAAAACTGTTTTTT. This encodes CASSVGKSLNEKLFF.

The chain carries TRBV27 and TRBJ2-5; D is unresolved. Germline V gene lookup returns CDR1 MNHEY and CDR2 SMNVEV (reference sequence). The CDR3 runs 15 residues. Between the trimmed V and J ends, which lost 1 base and 2 bases, there was a span of 11 bases. CDR3 residues: CASSLWSSPQETQYF. DNA for the CDR3: TGTGCCAGCAGTTTATGGTCGTCTCCACAAGAGACCCAGTACTTC.

The gene calls are TRBV4-2 and TRBJ2-7, with D possibly TRBD1 on 6 matching bases. CDR1 and CDR2 from the germline V gene are LGHNA and YNFKEQ. V was pared by 1 base and J by 0 bases, with 10 bases between. This CDR3 has 15 residues. The CDR3 sequence is CASSQVTGSSYEQYF. CDR3 DNA sequence: TGTGCCAGCAGCCAAGTAACAGGGAGCTCCTACGAGCAGTACTTC.

J is TRBJ1-4 and V is TRBV18; 9 bases agree with TRBD1. The CDR3 sequence is 15 residues long. Per germline, CDR1 KGHSH and CDR2 LQKENI. Losses at the gene ends were 3 bases for V and 8 bases for J; bases not matched to a gene: 7. The CDR3 reads CASSPVQGAREKLFF. The DNA for the CDR3 is TGTGCCAGCTCACCGGTACAGGGGGCAAGGGAAAAACTGTTTTTT.

V is TRBV19 and J is TRBJ1-6; D remains ambiguous. The CDR3 contains 18 residues. V lost 5 bases and J lost 0, with 17 bases in between. Germline V gene sequence: CDR1 LNHDA, CDR2 SQIVND (reference sequence). The CDR3 DNA reads TGTGCCAGTAGTCGAGACCCCCAGGCCAGCTCCTATAATTCACCCCTCCACTTT. Its protein is CASSRDPQASSYNSPLHF.

This rearrangement joins TRBV7-8 to TRBJ2-7, with TRBD2 identical over 8 bases. The V gene end was trimmed by 2 bases and the J gene end by 6 bases; junction bases not matched to a gene: 6. CDR3 length: 14 residues. Germline CDR1 is SGHVS and CDR2 is FQNEAQ. CDR3 DNA sequence: TGTGCCAGCAGCTTACGGCTAGCGGGTTCCGAGCAGTACTTC. Amino acids: CASSLRLAGSEQYF.

The chain joins TRBV4-1 to TRBJ2-7; perhaps TRBD1 as D (6 bases). The V gene's germline CDR1 is MGHRA and CDR2 YSYEKL. V was trimmed by 1 base and J by 4 bases, leaving 14 bases between them. The CDR3 covers 15 residues. CDR3 loop: CASSQVGAGEYEQYF. The CDR3 DNA reads TGCGCCAGCAGCCAAGTGGGGGCAGGGGAATACGAGCAGTACTTC.

CDR3 in DNA: TGTGCCAGCAGCTTAGTACTTGGGACAGACTATGGCTACACCTTC. Protein: CASSLVLGTDYGYTF. The gene calls are TRBV7-2 and TRBJ1-2, with 7 bases aligning to TRBD1. This CDR3 has 15 residues. V lost 1 base to trimming and J lost 3 bases; unmatched junction nucleotides: 5. Per the germline V gene, CDR1 is SGHTA and CDR2 is FQGNSA.

V is TRBV7-8 and J is TRBJ2-1; 11 nucleotides line up with TRBD1. V dropped 4 bases and J dropped 4; count of bases not matched to a gene: 6. Looked up from germline, CDR1 is SGHVS and CDR2 is FQNEAQ. The CDR3 is 16 amino acids. The CDR3 is CASSSPGTGGYNEQFF. The CDR3 coding sequence is TGTGCCAGCAGCTCCCCCGGGACAGGGGGGTACAATGAGCAGTTCTTC.